A selection of T cell receptor beta chains follows, all from one sample in a study of T-cell reconstitution after alpha-beta-depleted transplantation in children. Using its own MiXCR run on the PCR reads, TCRdb lists one record per CDR3 protein. The profile covers some 200,000 distinct CDR3 sequences, with roughly 14% appearing a single time and about 12% taken by the ten largest. The source was PBMCs from the stem cell graft donor, collected from the stem cell graft. Receptor source: a human donor who donated a stem cell graft to a child with acute lymphoblastic leukemia. Each CDR3 is given with its conserved first and last residue. The order of the fields is clone size, V gene, D gene, J gene, CDR3 protein, CDR3 DNA. D genes are given only for firm matches. Rows give clone size only sometimes, using once, few, many, or a class for an expanded clone.

abundance: many; v_gene: TRBV2; d_gene: TRBD1; j_gene: TRBJ1-1; CDR3aa: CASRLGQGYTEAFF; CDR3nt: TGTGCCAGCAGATTAGGACAGGGCTACACTGAAGCTTTCTTT
abundance: many; v_gene: TRBV6-1; d_gene: NA; j_gene: TRBJ1-1; CDR3aa: CASSPGVGHTEAFF; CDR3nt: TGTGCCAGCAGCCCTGGTGTGGGGCACACTGAAGCTTTCTTT
abundance: NA; v_gene: TRBV7-9; d_gene: NA; j_gene: TRBJ1-1; CDR3aa: CASSYGWGENTEAFF; CDR3nt: TGTGCCAGCAGCTATGGGTGGGGCGAAAACACTGAAGCTTTCTTT
abundance: many; v_gene: TRBV20-1; d_gene: NA; j_gene: TRBJ2-3; CDR3aa: CSAKEGLGTDTQYF; CDR3nt: TGCAGTGCTAAGGAGGGCCTGGGCACAGATACGCAGTATTTT
abundance: many; v_gene: TRBV5-1; d_gene: NA; j_gene: TRBJ2-3; CDR3aa: CASSEAPGSVTDTQYF; CDR3nt: TGCGCCAGCAGCGAGGCCCCAGGGAGTGTAACAGATACGCAGTATTTT
abundance: many; v_gene: TRBV18; d_gene: NA; j_gene: TRBJ2-2; CDR3aa: CASSQGNTGELFF; CDR3nt: TGTGCCAGCTCACAGGGGAACACCGGGGAGCTGTTTTTT
abundance: many; v_gene: TRBV19; d_gene: NA; j_gene: TRBJ2-2; CDR3aa: CASRNKGTGELFF; CDR3nt: TGTGCCAGTAGGAACAAGGGGACCGGGGAGCTGTTTTTT
abundance: many; v_gene: TRBV4-2; d_gene: TRBD1; j_gene: TRBJ2-7; CDR3aa: CASSQPGQGPEQYF; CDR3nt: TGTGCCAGCAGCCAACCTGGACAGGGCCCCGAGCAGTACTTC
abundance: many; v_gene: TRBV20-1; d_gene: TRBD1; j_gene: TRBJ2-1; CDR3aa: CSARKTGQGYYNEQFF; CDR3nt: TGCAGTGCTAGAAAAACGGGACAGGGTTACTACAATGAGCAGTTCTTC
abundance: few; v_gene: TRBV20-1; d_gene: TRBD2; j_gene: TRBJ2-5; CDR3aa: CSASSPSGRFWETQYF; CDR3nt: TGCAGTGCTAGTTCTCCTAGCGGGAGGTTTTGGGAGACCCAGTACTTC
abundance: many; v_gene: TRBV12-3/TRBV12-4; d_gene: TRBD1; j_gene: TRBJ2-2; CDR3aa: CASSPDRTGELFF; CDR3nt: TGTGCCAGCAGTCCGGACAGGACCGGGGAGCTGTTTTTT
abundance: many; v_gene: TRBV12-5; d_gene: NA; j_gene: TRBJ2-1; CDR3aa: CASGYGDEQFF; CDR3nt: TGTGCTAGTGGTTACGGGGATGAGCAGTTCTTC
abundance: many; v_gene: TRBV29-1; d_gene: TRBD1; j_gene: TRBJ1-3; CDR3aa: CSAVQGDSGNTIYF; CDR3nt: TGCAGCGCCGTCCAGGGGGACTCTGGAAACACCATATATTTT
abundance: few; v_gene: TRBV5-5; d_gene: TRBD1; j_gene: TRBJ2-3; CDR3aa: CASSRDRQTSTDTQYF; CDR3nt: TGTGCCAGCAGTCGGGACAGACAAACTAGCACAGATACGCAGTATTTT
abundance: few; v_gene: TRBV7-2; d_gene: NA; j_gene: TRBJ2-5; CDR3aa: CASSASGTHQETQYF; CDR3nt: TGTGCCAGCAGCGCCTCCGGGACTCACCAAGAGACCCAGTACTTC
abundance: many; v_gene: TRBV29-1; d_gene: TRBD1; j_gene: TRBJ2-7; CDR3aa: CSTTGVGYEQYF; CDR3nt: TGCAGCACGACAGGGGTAGGCTACGAGCAGTACTTC
abundance: many; v_gene: TRBV12-3/TRBV12-4; d_gene: NA; j_gene: TRBJ1-2; CDR3aa: CASSLDPRPDHGYTF; CDR3nt: TGTGCCAGCAGTTTAGACCCCAGACCCGACCATGGCTACACCTTC
abundance: NA; v_gene: TRBV7-6; d_gene: NA; j_gene: TRBJ2-7; CDR3aa: CASSRRAGYEQYF; CDR3nt: TGTGCCAGCAGCCGCCGGGCGGGTTACGAGCAGTACTTC
abundance: many; v_gene: TRBV25-1; d_gene: NA; j_gene: TRBJ2-1; CDR3aa: CASTFGYNEQFF; CDR3nt: TGTGCCAGCACTTTCGGGTACAATGAGCAGTTCTTC
abundance: many; v_gene: TRBV20-1; d_gene: NA; j_gene: TRBJ2-7; CDR3aa: CSFRPRGTVYEQYF; CDR3nt: TGCAGTTTCCGGCCCCGTGGGACCGTCTACGAGCAGTACTTC